These T cell receptor beta chains were read from a single sample in a study of identical twins. TCRdb analysed the 5' RACE reads with MiXCR anew, one entry per CDR3 protein. The table includes approximately 220,000 distinct CDR3 sequences, around 8.1% detected once. Another study also made use of these data, one on yellow fever vaccine responses in identical twins.

Sequenced input: memory (CD45RO+) T cells sorted from blood. Receptor source: a woman aged 18-35 years in good health. Both conserved end residues are part of each CDR3. Fields, in order: clone size, CDR3 length, D gene, V gene, J gene, CDR3 protein, CDR3 DNA. A D gene is named only where the DNA matches it firmly. Size is stated for part of the rows, as once, few or many counts, or as a class when the clone is expanded.

many	14	NA	TRBV3-1	TRBJ2-3	CASSHRTVADTQYF	TGTGCCAGCAGCCACCGGACAGTAGCAGATACGCAGTATTTT
NA	15	TRBD1	TRBV28	TRBJ2-7	CASSPPTGTVYEQYF	TGTGCCAGCAGTCCACCGACAGGGACGGTCTACGAGCAGTACTTC
many	13	TRBD1	TRBV29-1	TRBJ2-7	CSARRDRVREQYF	TGCAGCGCCCGACGGGACAGGGTCCGCGAGCAGTACTTC
many	16	NA	TRBV5-5	TRBJ2-3	CASSLVGSGNTDTQYF	TGTGCCAGCAGCTTGGTGGGTAGCGGCAACACAGATACGCAGTATTTT
few	13	NA	TRBV7-3	TRBJ2-5	CASSFSSGETQYF	TGTGCCAGCAGCTTCAGTTCGGGGGAGACCCAGTACTTC
few	15	NA	TRBV20-1	TRBJ2-5	CSARDGPGYQETQYF	TGCAGTGCTAGAGATGGGCCCGGGTACCAAGAGACCCAGTACTTC
many	13	NA	TRBV20-1	TRBJ1-2	CSASRGQGYGYTF	TGCAGTGCTAGCCGGGGGCAAGGCTATGGCTACACCTTC
many	17	TRBD1	TRBV4-2	TRBJ1-1	CASSQDRPRDSGTEAFF	TGTGCCAGCAGCCAAGACCGACCCAGGGACAGTGGAACTGAAGCTTTCTTT
NA	15	TRBD1	TRBV5-5	TRBJ2-5	CASSSSPGTGMSQYF	TGTGCCAGCAGCTCCTCGCCGGGGACAGGGATGTCCCAGTACTTC
few	15	TRBD2	TRBV7-2	TRBJ2-3	CASSSSSGGADTQYF	TGTGCCAGCAGCTCCTCTAGCGGGGGGGCTGATACGCAGTATTTT
many	14	NA	TRBV20-1	TRBJ2-7	CSARSPGEYYEQYF	TGCAGTGCTAGAAGTCCAGGGGAATACTACGAGCAGTACTTC
few	14	TRBD2	TRBV5-1	TRBJ2-3	CASTPGTKGDTQYF	TGCGCCAGCACCCCCGGGACTAAAGGAGATACGCAGTATTTT
NA	19	TRBD2	TRBV11-1	TRBJ2-4	CASTLVLSGETLAKNIQYF	TGTGCCAGCACCTTAGTCCTTAGCGGGGAGACACTAGCCAAAAACATTCAGTACTTC
few	14	TRBD1	TRBV20-1	TRBJ2-5	CSASDKGAGKTQYF	TGCAGTGCTAGCGATAAGGGGGCCGGGAAGACCCAGTACTTC
NA	14	TRBD2	TRBV7-2	TRBJ2-1	CASSPGGTPNEQFF	TGTGCCAGCAGCCCCGGGGGGACTCCCAATGAGCAGTTCTTC